This T cell receptor beta chain is drawn from a study of blood T cell repertoires in COVID-19 (dated by TCRdb to 2020 to 2021). For context, the study as a whole: Collaborator samples came from the United States, Italy and Spain and covered acute and convalescent phases of COVID-19. The material from the prospective study consisted of cDNA or gDNA derived from T cells, B-cell-depleted T cells, or PBMCs. Subjects who had been exposed to COVID-19, were actively infected with it, or had recovered from it provided the deeply sampled blood TCRbeta repertoires that made up the dataset. The repertoires were released in a freely available public database intended as a resource for research on the immune response to SARS-CoV-2. Samples came from the ongoing ImmuneRACE study (first 160 participants) plus 1,254 subjects from 6 global collaborators. The sample metadata nearly always contained a de-identified subject ID, COVID-19 status, age in years and sex. Where HLA class I and class II types were available, the types were taken from metadata supplied by the sample provider, not from assay-based typing. Results the study describes overall, beyond this receptor: How much clinical and demographic metadata was included differed by source and by participant, and the metadata was provided uncurated.

In the prospective study, participants were about 18 to 95 years old, resided in about two dozen geographic areas of the United States, and were enrolled through a virtual design. In the prospective study, participants were assigned to cohorts based on the clinical history participants reported in a screening survey and a study questionnaire. ImmuneRACE Cohort 3 recovered participants were defined by two consecutive negative NP/OP PCR tests, healthcare professional clearance, or symptom resolution. Mobile phlebotomists in the prospective study collected whole blood, serum and a nasopharyngeal or oropharyngeal swab from every participant. Over an approximately 2-month period, participants in the prospective study had the option of providing additional blood draws and questionnaires. Before DNA extraction, prospective study blood samples were shipped either frozen or at room temperature. Concerning this clone: Its antigen target is currently unknown. No much larger clonotype is one base removed from it; base qualities were not supplied.

The immunoSEQ Assay, a bias-controlled multiplex PCR, was used to amplify TCRbeta CDR3 regions from genomic DNA. Concerning the study's data processing: Within the assay, amplification of reference gene primers was used to estimate how many nucleated cells each sample contained. To quantify the absolute abundance of each unique TCRbeta CDR3 rearrangement, sequence reads were collapsed and filtered. For each sample, productive Simpson clonality was calculated by taking the square root of Simpson's diversity index across productive rearrangements. As stored in TCRdb, this immuneACCESS dataset retains in-frame rearrangements with V and J assigned. A fraction of the clones does not appear; measured against another copy, unresolved V genes explain less than half of the discrepancy, and the remainder lacks a known reason. Clone size and the V and J calls come from that table; the DNA yielded D and trimming. This sample holds a few hundred thousand clones; around 89% were observed only once. 2% to 3% of the sample is taken by the ten largest.

The CDR3 goes from the cysteine to the phenylalanine over 15 residues. The DNA shown is the 45-base CDR3, in frame from base 1. The germline V gene provides CDR1 KGHSH and CDR2 LQKENI. The germline ends are 19 bases apart after V is trimmed by 3 bases and J by 11 bases. The source is a woman aged 18-29 years who had recovered from COVID-19. The chain links TRBV18 with TRBJ1-4, and possibly TRBD1, on 5 matching bases. Specimen: PBMCs or T cells enriched from blood (not recorded which). The DNA reads TGTGCCAGCTCACCCGGGACTCCTCCGTTGGGGAAACTGTTTTTT. It encodes CASSPGTPPLGKLFF.